The sequence of this T cell receptor beta chain was determined in a study of control samples from healthy donors and cancer patients. J gave up 0 bases and V 1 base, and 6 bases lay outside the gene matches. There are 17 residues in the CDR3. Germline lookup yields CDR1 SGHRS and CDR2 YFSETQ. Using immunoSEQ multiplex PCR, the repertoire was profiled, and TCRdb retains in-frame clones only, with some absent. The sample contains tens of thousands of clones, about 89% of which appear only once. The specimen sequenced was PBMCs. The TCR comes from a woman in her fifties or sixties with colorectal cancer. The chain uses TRBV5-1 and TRBJ2-1, with 8 bases matching TRBD1. As DNA, the CDR3 is TGCGCCAGCAGCTTGATAGGACAGGGAAGCTCCTACAATGAGCAGTTCTTC. Its protein is CASSLIGQGSSYNEQFF.